A single sample is the source of the 7 T cell receptor beta chains below, sequenced in a study of blood T cell repertoires in COVID-19. Sequenced by immunoSEQ multiplex PCR; TCRdb stores in-frame clones only, minus some. Of 150,000 to 200,000 clones listed, roughly 89% are singletons. The sequenced material came from peripheral blood. The receptors were sampled from a man aged 18 to 35 with active or convalescent COVID-19.

The chain combines TRBV6-5 with TRBJ1-5; TRBD1 agrees at 9 bases. The CDR3 totals 16 residues. Germline V gene lookup returns CDR1 MNHEY and CDR2 SVGAGI. The junction had 4 bases not matched to a gene; V was cut back by 4 bases and J by 0 bases. The CDR3 coding sequence is TGTGCCAGCAGTTTGGGACAGGGCGATAGCAATCAGCCCCAGCATTTT. Translating it yields CASSLGQGDSNQPQHF.

This clone was counted a single time. This chain links TRBV21-1 with TRBJ2-7; TRBD2, the D gene given by the table, was not confirmed from the DNA. TRBV21-1 represents a pseudogene. CDR3 size: 14 residues. The CDR3 DNA reads TGTGCCAGCAAAGGACTAGCGATAGTTTACGAGCAGTACTTC. It encodes CASKGLAIVYEQYF.

The chain recombines TRBV28 with TRBJ2-2, with 14 bases lining up with TRBD2. Trimming at V came to 5 bases and at J to 1 base, leaving 18 bases not matched to a gene. Looked up from germline, CDR1 is MDHEN and CDR2 is SYDVKM. This CDR3 comprises 22 residues. The CDR3 here is CASSDLGPTGLAGGLNTGELFF. Written as DNA, the CDR3 is TGTGCCAGCAGTGATTTAGGCCCAACTGGACTAGCGGGGGGCCTGAACACCGGGGAGCTGTTTTTT.

This clone was observed once. This chain uses TRBV5-1 with TRBJ1-5, with TRBD1 identical over 9 bases. CDR1 and CDR2 (germline): SGHRS, YFSETQ. There are 13 residues in the CDR3. V shed 9 bases, J shed 6 bases, and the junction held 7 bases outside the gene matches. The CDR3: CATSTGGSQPQHF. The CDR3 DNA follows: TGCGCCACCTCGACAGGGGGGAGTCAGCCCCAGCATTTT.

The rearrangement joins TRBV27 to TRBJ2-1; the D is unclear. V was shortened by 6 bases and J by 6 bases, with 21 bases between the two germline ends. The CDR3 loop spans 16 amino acids. Germline assignment: CDR1 MNHEY and CDR2 SMNVEV (reference sequence). CDR3 region: CASSTTSGGSGNEQFF. The CDR3 nucleotides read TGTGCCAGCAGCACGACCTCGGGTGGGTCCGGCAATGAGCAGTTCTTC.

The DNA of the CDR3 is TGTGCCAGCTCAAACAGGGGCGCTGGGGACACCGGGGAGCTGTTTTTT. Its protein is CASSNRGAGDTGELFF. The chain combines TRBV18 with TRBJ2-2; 7 positions match TRBD1. Trimming took 5 bases from V and 3 from J; bases not matched to a gene: 9. The CDR3 has 16 amino acids. Germline V gene lookup returns CDR1 KGHSH and CDR2 LQKENI.

This rearrangement joins TRBV5-1 to TRBJ2-2, with D possibly TRBD2 on 6 matching bases. There are 16 residues in the CDR3. V gave up 4 bases and J gave up 1 base, with 14 bases separating them. Per the germline V gene, CDR1 is SGHRS and CDR2 is YFSETQ. CDR3 coding DNA: TGCGCCAGCAGCCCATGGCTAGCGCAGAACACCGGGGAGCTGTTTTTT. Protein: CASSPWLAQNTGELFF.